Shown below are 11 T cell receptor beta chains from a single sample sequenced in a study of cytomegalovirus exposure and HLA in healthy donors. Amplification used 60 Vbeta primers and 13 Jbeta primers. Clones were sequenced by immunoSEQ multiplex PCR, and TCRdb holds only the in-frame ones, with some missing. The sample lists fewer than 90,000 clones; around 74% were seen once. Source material: PBMCs. The receptors were gathered from a man aged 30-40 years in good health and CMV-seropositive.

The chain has TRBV6-5 and TRBJ1-2; D is unresolved. The CDR3 sequence is 15 residues long. V lost 5 bases to trimming and J lost 4 bases, with 17 bases between them. CDR1 MNHEY and CDR2 SVGAGI come from the germline V gene. The CDR3 coding sequence is TGTGCCAGCAGTCGGGCCCTTACGGGGATCTATGGCTACACCTTC. Protein product: CASSRALTGIYGYTF.

The V call is TRBV5-1, the J call TRBJ2-2, with 9 bases aligning to TRBD1. CDR1 is SGHRS and CDR2 is YFSETQ in the germline V gene. This CDR3 has 16 residues. The trim removed 4 bases at V and 1 base at J, leaving 5 bases unmatched. The CDR3 coding sequence is TGCGCCAGCAGCCCCATGGGACAGGGGAACACCGGGGAGCTGTTTTTT. This encodes CASSPMGQGNTGELFF.

V is TRBV11-2 and J is TRBJ2-1; possibly TRBD1 for D (6 bases). Germline CDR1 is SGHAT and CDR2 is FQNNGV. Trimming removed 5 bases at V and 9 bases at J, with 20 bases between. The CDR3 runs 15 residues. The CDR3 DNA sequence: TGTGCCAGCAGCCTGGGGGCTTTGGGGAACAGTGAGCAGTTCTTC. Translated: CASSLGALGNSEQFF.

The J gene is TRBJ2-3, the V gene TRBV7-8; weak D call: TRBD1 (6 bases). The V and J ends lost 3 bases and 5 bases respectively, with 12 bases between them. The CDR3 runs 14 residues. From germline, CDR1 is SGHVS and CDR2 FQNEAQ. The CDR3 DNA reads TGTGCCAGCAGCTTGAATCAGGGGCAAGATACGCAGTATTTT. Translation: CASSLNQGQDTQYF.

The chain uses TRBV7-2 and TRBJ2-4; tentative D call: TRBD2 (7 bases). Trimming pared 2 bases from V and 3 bases from J, leaving 17 bases between. The V gene's germline CDR1 is SGHTA and CDR2 FQGNSA. The CDR3 is 17 residues long. CDR3 nucleotides: TGTGCCAGCAGCTTACCACCACAGGGAGGGAACAAAAACATTCAGTACTTC. Its translation is CASSLPPQGGNKNIQYF.

This clone was counted a single time. The chain carries TRBV10-3 and TRBJ2-1; 15 bases map to TRBD2. This CDR3 comprises 13 residues. Trimming at V came to 10 bases and at J to 7 bases, leaving 2 bases not matched to a gene. Germline CDR1 and CDR2: ENHRY and SYGVKD. CDR3 nucleotides: TGTGCCAGCGGACTAGCGGGGGGGAATGAGCAGTTCTTC. This codes for CASGLAGGNEQFF.

The chain links TRBV7-8 to TRBJ2-1; 11 bases map to TRBD1. The J segment lost 9 bases and the V segment lost 4 bases, leaving 5 bases of the junction unmatched. The V gene's germline CDR1 is SGHVS and CDR2 FQNEAQ. The CDR3 extends over 14 amino acids. This CDR3 is CASSSGQGVGEQFF. The CDR3 DNA reads TGTGCCAGCAGCTCGGGACAGGGGGTTGGTGAGCAGTTCTTC.

This clone has a handful of counts. This rearrangement joins TRBV6-5 to TRBJ2-7; 8 bases agree with TRBD1. The CDR3 extends over 12 amino acids. V lost 6 bases to trimming and J lost 5 bases; unmatched junction nucleotides: 3. Germline V lookup: CDR1 MNHEY, CDR2 SVGAGI. The CDR3 DNA follows: TGTGCCAGCAGCCCGACAGGGGACGAGCAGTACTTC. Translating gives CASSPTGDEQYF.

This sequence joins TRBV11-2 and TRBJ2-7; 10 nucleotides align to TRBD2. The CDR3 is 14 residues long. The V gene's germline CDR1 is SGHAT and CDR2 FQNNGV. The junction had 5 bases not matched to a gene; V was cut back by 3 bases and J by 6 bases. Written as DNA, the CDR3 is TGTGCCAGCAGCTTCCCGGGACTAGCGATCGAGCAGTACTTC. Protein: CASSFPGLAIEQYF.

The gene calls are TRBV4-3 and TRBJ2-1; D may be TRBD2 (6 bases). Deletions cut 0 bases from V and 1 base from J, with 16 bases between. The CDR3 is made up of 18 amino acids. Germline-derived CDR1 and CDR2 are LGHNA and YSLEER. In DNA form, the CDR3 reads TGCGCCAGCAGCCAAGATAACTTCGCACTAGCTTCCTACAATGAGCAGTTCTTC. This encodes CASSQDNFALASYNEQFF.

A remark on this clone: Mismatch with germline at one junction end may stem from a read error. The gene calls are TRBV15 and TRBJ2-3; possible D gene TRBD2, 7 bases. Germline lookup yields CDR1 LNHNV and CDR2 YYDKDF (reference sequence). The CDR3 is made up of 16 amino acids. CDR3 sequence reads: CATSRVPRGGTDTQYF. CDR3 in DNA: TGTGCCACCAGCAGAGTCCCCCGCGGGGGCACGGATACGCAGTATTTT. Using reference TRBV15 and TRBJ2-3 for the parts outside the CDR3, the full variable domain is DAMVIQNPRYQVTQFGKPVTLSCSQTLNHNVMYWYQQKSSQAPKLLFHYYDKDFNNEADTPDNFQSRRPNTSFCFLDIRSPGLGDTAMYLCATSRVPRGGTDTQYFGPGTRLTVL.